These 32 T cell receptor beta chains share one sample of origin, sequenced in a study of kidney transplant recipient with SARS-CoV-2 infection. TCRdb re-analysed the reads in MiXCR, keeping a single row per CDR3 protein. This repertoire shows 200,000 to 250,000 distinct CDR3 sequences, less than 35% found once; its top ten account for roughly 7%. This specimen was a blood sample, taken at baseline and between days 110 and 120 from a kidney transplant recipient. These receptor sequences come from a male patient in his thirties who had COVID-19 and was a kidney transplant recipient. Some of the T cells might come from the graft donor.

This clonotype was counted once. This may be a read error, as it is one base from a much larger clone. The chain couples TRBV5-4 to TRBJ2-7; D is possibly TRBD1 (5 bases). V was trimmed by 4 bases and J by 3 bases, leaving 20 bases between them. Per the germline V gene, CDR1 is SGHNT and CDR2 is YYREEE (reference sequence). The CDR3 length is 16 residues. The DNA for the CDR3 is TGTGCCAGCAGCGGACCCCCAAGGGGCGACTTCTACGAGCAGTACTTC. It specifies CASSGPPRGDFYEQYF.

As concerns this clonotype: One base away lies a much larger clone, so this may be a sequencing read error. The DNA for the CDR3 is TGTGCCAGCAGCCATGGATGGTTTACCCGAAAGACCTATGCCTACACCTTC. Translating gives CASSHGWFTRKTYAYTF. V usage is TRBV7-8 and J usage is TRBJ1-2; no definite D call. This CDR3 is 17 amino acids long. The germline V gene has CDR1 SGHVS and CDR2 FQNEAQ.

There are a few counts of this clonotype. V and J are TRBV3-1 and TRBJ2-2; D remains ambiguous. The V and J ends lost 5 bases and 5 bases respectively, with 24 bases between them. This CDR3 has 18 residues. Per the germline V gene, CDR1 is LGHDT and CDR2 is YNNKEL (reference sequence). The CDR3 sequence is CASSYRGPISGLTGELFF. CDR3 in DNA: TGTGCCAGCAGCTATCGTGGTCCCATTTCAGGCTTGACCGGGGAGCTGTTTTTT.

This clonotype has at least ten counts. V usage is TRBV27 and J usage is TRBJ1-1, with D unclear. The V and J ends lost 2 bases and 7 bases respectively, with 23 bases between them. The CDR3 totals 17 residues. The V gene's germline CDR1 is MNHEY and CDR2 SMNVEV (reference sequence). The CDR3 nucleotides are TGTGCCAGCAGTTTAACCCCGAACAGCGGGGTAAGTGGTGAAGCTTTCTTT. Its protein is CASSLTPNSGVSGEAFF.

This clonotype was found a few times. This chain links TRBV3-1 with TRBJ2-2; D ambiguous. The CDR3 is 18 amino acids. CDR1 is LGHDT, CDR2 YNNKEL, per germline (reference sequence). V gave up 4 bases and J gave up 5 bases, with 23 bases separating them. The CDR3 nucleotides are TGTGCCAGCAGCCCGGCCCTTCCCATTTCAGGCTTGACCGGGGAGCTGTTTTTT. It translates to CASSPALPISGLTGELFF.

This clonotype was seen at least ten times. This CDR3 reads CASSLQGYEQYF. The DNA of the CDR3 is TGTGCCAGCAGTTTGCAGGGCTACGAGCAGTACTTC. The V and J genes are TRBV7-4 and TRBJ2-7; D is possibly TRBD1 (5 bases). The V gene's germline CDR1 is SGHVT and CDR2 SQSDAQ. The CDR3 length is 12 residues. Trimming took off 6 bases at V and 3 bases at J, with 9 bases between the two ends.

The table lists this clonotype with many counts. The chain is built from TRBV16 and TRBJ1-2; D is ambiguous. Trimming left V 2 bases short and J 4 bases short, with 20 bases between. The CDR3 length is 17 residues. Germline-derived CDR1 and CDR2 are KGHSY and FQNENV. CDR3: CASSQIPVVRKTYGYTF. Written as DNA, the CDR3 is TGTGCCAGCAGCCAAATACCGGTCGTTAGAAAGACCTATGGCTACACCTTC.

In the case of this clonotype: This could be a read error, since a much larger clone is one nucleotide away. The chain combines TRBV5-5 with TRBJ1-4; TRBD1 is a possible D gene (6 bases). The CDR3 contains 13 residues. In germline, CDR1 is SGHKS, CDR2 YYEKEE (reference sequence). CDR3 bases: TGTGTCAGCAGCTTGGCCAGGGGTGAAAAACTGTTTTTT. Amino acids: CVSSLARGEKLFF.

About this clonotype: Its ends do not fully match the called genes, so a read error is possible. In DNA form, the CDR3 reads TGCGCCAACAGCTTGAACTACTTACCTTGTGGGGCCAACGTCCTGACTTTC. This gives the protein CANSLNYLPCGANVLTF. The chain has TRBV5-1 and TRBJ2-6; D gene uncertain. The CDR3 is 17 amino acids. Germline-derived CDR1 and CDR2 are SGHRS and YFSETQ. Drawing the rest from reference TRBV5-1 and TRBJ2-6, the complete variable domain is KAGVTQTPRYLIKTRGQQVTLSCSPISGHRSVSWYQQTPGQGLQFLFEYFSETQRNKGNFPGRFSGRQFSNSRSEMNVSTLELGDSALYLCANSLNYLPCGANVLTFGAGSRLTVL.

Details on this clonotype: Just one base apart from a much larger clone, this may be a read error. V gene TRBV5-8 combines with J gene TRBJ2-4; weak D call: TRBD2 (5 bases). The assigned J gene may be wrong: the sequence end matches TRBJ2-7 better. The CDR3 covers 16 residues. Germline V lookup: CDR1 SGHTS, CDR2 YDEGEE. As DNA, the CDR3 is TGTGCCAGCAGAGTTGTGAGGAGCAGGAGAGGGTACGAGCAGTACTTC. Its translation is CASRVVRSRRGYEQYF.

V usage is TRBV11-3 and J usage is TRBJ2-3, with 9 nucleotides matching TRBD2. The CDR3 contains 13 residues. V trimming: 7 bases; J trimming: 4 bases; junction bases outside the gene matches: 3. Germline CDR1 reads SGHNT; CDR2 reads YENEEA. As DNA, the CDR3 is TGTGCCAGCATTAGCGGGGGTGCAGATACGCAGTATTTT. Protein: CASISGGADTQYF.

As to this clonotype: A much larger clone sits a single nucleotide away, making a read error possible. The gene calls are TRBV15 and TRBJ1-2; D remains unclear. Germline CDR1 reads LNHNV; CDR2 reads YYDKDF (reference sequence). This CDR3 is built from 17 residues. CDR3 bases: TGTACCACCAGCCTTGAGACAAGGTGTGGAAAGACCTATGGCTACACCTTC. It yields the protein CTTSLETRCGKTYGYTF.

V gene TRBV20-1 combines with J gene TRBJ2-7, with 12 positions matching TRBD2. The CDR3 runs 16 residues. Looked up from germline, CDR1 is DFQATT and CDR2 is SNEGSKA (reference sequence). The CDR3 reads CGTAGNGLAGQGEQYF. For the CDR3, the DNA is TGCGGTACTGCGGGGAACGGACTAGCGGGACAGGGCGAGCAGTACTTC.

This clonotype was seen at least ten times. The V call is TRBV20-1, the J call TRBJ1-2; D gene uncertain. The CDR3 is 15 residues long. CDR1 and CDR2 (germline): DFQATT, SNEGSKA (reference sequence). Trimming took 6 bases from V and 3 from J, leaving 20 bases between them. CDR3 bases: TGCAGTGCCCGGGCCCTTACCGAGGCTGACTATGGCTACACCTTC. This sequence encodes CSARALTEADYGYTF.

This clonotype was recorded many times. J is TRBJ2-7 and V is TRBV29-1; tentative D call: TRBD1 (6 bases). The CDR3 has 13 amino acids. V was shortened by 2 bases and J by 2 bases, with 10 bases between the two germline ends. CDR1 is SQVTM and CDR2 is ANQGSEA in the germline V gene. The CDR3 here is CSVERQGTYEQYF. The CDR3 DNA follows: TGCAGCGTTGAAAGGCAGGGGACCTACGAGCAGTACTTC.

This clonotype appeared many times. CDR3 region: CASSTGIGYEQYF. CDR3 nucleotides: TGTGCCAGTTCGACTGGTATTGGCTACGAGCAGTACTTC. This sequence joins TRBV19 and TRBJ2-7; D is unclear. CDR1 is LNHDA and CDR2 is SQIVND in the germline V gene (reference sequence). This CDR3 comprises 13 residues. The V and J ends lost 8 bases and 3 bases respectively, with 14 bases between them.

The chain is built from TRBV6-5 and TRBJ2-7; D is unclear. The CDR3 sequence is 13 residues long. V was clipped by 10 bases and J by 1 base, with 14 bases between them. Germline assignment: CDR1 MNHEY and CDR2 SVGAGI. This chain's CDR3 is CATLGRSSYEQYF. In nucleotides, the CDR3 is TGTGCCACCCTTGGTAGGAGTTCCTACGAGCAGTACTTC.

As concerns this clonotype: A much larger clone lies a single base off, so this may be a read error. It is likely a read error, because the conserved phenylalanine at the end of the CDR3 is missing. The genes are TRBV7-9 and TRBJ2-5, with D perhaps matching TRBD2 (6 bases). V was clipped by 7 bases and J by 5 bases, with 14 bases between them. Germline CDR1 and CDR2: SEHNR and FQNEAQ (reference sequence). This CDR3 contains 13 residues. The CDR3, as DNA: TGTGCCAGCATGAAGGCTAGCGTTGAGACCCAGTACTCC. This codes for CASMKASVETQYS.

This clonotype was seen many times. The V call is TRBV27, the J call TRBJ1-2; possibly TRBD1 for D (6 bases). Trimming took off 1 base at V and 0 bases at J, with 12 bases between the two ends. Germline V CDR1 and CDR2: MNHEY, SMNVEV (reference sequence). This CDR3 comprises 16 residues. The DNA of the CDR3 is TGTGCCAGCAGTTTATTAGGGGGGGCGGCTAACTATGGCTACACCTTC. Its protein is CASSLLGGAANYGYTF.

This clonotype appeared a few times. V gene TRBV12-5 combines with J gene TRBJ2-1; the D gene is possibly TRBD2 (6 bases). Germline CDR1 reads LGHNT; CDR2 reads FRNRAP. Trimming pared 6 bases from V and 8 bases from J, leaving 11 bases between. The CDR3 extends over 12 amino acids. CDR3 amino acids: CASGRGNYEQFF. CDR3 bases: TGTGCTAGTGGCCGCGGGAACTATGAGCAGTTCTTC.

This clonotype appeared many times. The chain combines TRBV6-5 with TRBJ2-2, with 9 positions matching TRBD1. The CDR3 length is 16 residues. The germline CDR1 and CDR2 sequences are MNHEY and SVGAGI. The trim removed 5 bases at V and 2 bases at J, leaving 6 bases unmatched. CDR3 protein: CASSTGQGDNTGELFF. The DNA of the CDR3 is TGTGCCAGCAGTACGGGACAGGGAGATAACACCGGGGAGCTGTTTTTT.

The chain recombines TRBV19 with TRBJ2-5, with 9 bases identical to TRBD2. V was clipped by 4 bases and J by 2 bases; unmatched bases: 5. The length of the CDR3 is 15 residues. Germline V gene sequence: CDR1 LNHDA, CDR2 SQIVND (reference sequence). CDR3 sequence (DNA): TGTGCCAGTAGTAATAGCGGGGGAACACAAGAGACCCAGTACTTC. It yields the protein CASSNSGGTQETQYF.

As concerns this clonotype: At one end the junction does not follow the germline gene, possibly because of a read error. This chain links TRBV5-1 with TRBJ2-7; D possibly uses TRBD1 or TRBD2 (5 bases each). Germline CDR1 SGHRS, CDR2 YFSETQ. This CDR3 is 16 amino acids long. The CDR3 nucleotides are TGCGCCAGCAGCCGCATTCCCGGGACCGGCAGCTACGAGCAGGACTTC. Residues: CASSRIPGTGSYEQDF. Full variable domain (missing parts from reference TRBV5-1 and TRBJ2-7): KAGVTQTPRYLIKTRGQQVTLSCSPISGHRSVSWYQQTPGQGLQFLFEYFSETQRNKGNFPGRFSGRQFSNSRSEMNVSTLELGDSALYLCASSRIPGTGSYEQDFGPGTRLTVT.

This clonotype has at least ten counts. The genes are TRBV12-3 or TRBV12-4 and TRBJ1-2; 8 bases match TRBD1. This CDR3 has 14 residues. Unmatched junction bases numbered 6, after V lost 6 bases and J lost 3 bases. The CDR3 here is CASSPTGEDYGYTF. DNA of the CDR3: TGTGCCAGCAGCCCGACAGGGGAGGACTATGGCTACACCTTC.

A word on this clonotype: A much larger clone lies one base from this, so it may be a read error. The V and J genes are TRBV28 and TRBJ2-2; D not certain. Germline values: CDR1 MDHEN, CDR2 SYDVKM. The CDR3 totals 14 residues. The CDR3: CTSRDTPYTGELFF. The CDR3 DNA is TGTACCAGCAGAGACACCCCTTACACCGGGGAGCTGTTTTTT.

In its sample, this clonotype was seen many times. This rearrangement joins TRBV15 to TRBJ2-7; D is perhaps TRBD2 (6 bases). Germline CDR1 reads LNHNV; CDR2 reads YYDKDF (reference sequence). V gave up 1 base and J gave up 0 bases, with 7 bases separating them. The CDR3 totals 14 residues. CDR3 bases: TGTGCCACCAGCAGAGGGGGGGACTCCTACGAGCAGTACTTC. This codes for CATSRGGDSYEQYF.

The chain recombines TRBV21-1 with TRBJ2-5; no check of the table's D call, TRBD2, against the DNA was made. TRBV21-1 counts as a pseudogene. The CDR3 contains 15 residues. CDR3 bases: TGTGCCAGCACCGCCCTCTCGGGGGGTCAAGAGACCCAGTACTTC. Translation gives CASTALSGGQETQYF.

Only a few counts were recorded for this clonotype. The chain joins TRBV5-6 to TRBJ2-1; no definite D call. Trimming cost V 1 base and J 3 bases, with 8 bases left between them. The CDR3 runs 14 residues. CDR1 and CDR2 (germline): SGHDT, YYEEEE. Written as DNA, the CDR3 is TGTGCCAGCAGCTTGCTGGGGTTCTACAATGAGCAGTTCTTC. This sequence encodes CASSLLGFYNEQFF.

Notes on this clonotype: Since a much larger clone is just one base distant, this may be a read error. V usage is TRBV2 and J usage is TRBJ2-1, with a tentative D call TRBD2 (6 bases). The germline CDR1 and CDR2 sequences are SNHLY and FYNNEI. This CDR3 is 13 amino acids long. The CDR3 coding sequence is TGTGCCAGCAGTGTAGAGACTAGAAATGAGCAGATCTTC. It yields the protein CASSVETRNEQIF.

This clonotype was picked up many times. The V call is TRBV14, the J call TRBJ2-7; D is uncertain. The CDR3 spans 12 residues. V shed 3 bases and J shed 3 bases, with 6 bases lying between them. The germline V gene has CDR1 SGHDN and CDR2 FVKESK. The CDR3 DNA sequence: TGTGCCAGCAGCCACAACGGCTACGAGCAGTACTTC. This sequence encodes CASSHNGYEQYF.

The sample holds many counts of this clonotype. The chain couples TRBV5-1 to TRBJ1-1; D is undetermined. Germline assignment: CDR1 SGHRS and CDR2 YFSETQ. The V gene lost 0 bases and the J gene lost 0 bases, with 6 bases spanning the gap. The CDR3 contains 14 residues. CDR3 sequence reads: CASSLGTMNTEAFF. The CDR3 nucleotides are TGCGCCAGCAGCTTGGGCACGATGAACACTGAAGCTTTCTTT.

This clonotype was counted at least ten times. The V gene is TRBV27, the J gene TRBJ1-6; 7 nucleotides align to TRBD1. This CDR3 contains 14 residues. The germline V gene encodes CDR1 MNHEY and CDR2 SMNVEV (reference sequence). The junction had 4 bases not matched to a gene; V was cut back by 4 bases and J by 7 bases. CDR3 bases: TGTGCCAGCAGTTGGTCAGGGGGGAATTCACCCCTCCACTTT. It translates to CASSWSGGNSPLHF.